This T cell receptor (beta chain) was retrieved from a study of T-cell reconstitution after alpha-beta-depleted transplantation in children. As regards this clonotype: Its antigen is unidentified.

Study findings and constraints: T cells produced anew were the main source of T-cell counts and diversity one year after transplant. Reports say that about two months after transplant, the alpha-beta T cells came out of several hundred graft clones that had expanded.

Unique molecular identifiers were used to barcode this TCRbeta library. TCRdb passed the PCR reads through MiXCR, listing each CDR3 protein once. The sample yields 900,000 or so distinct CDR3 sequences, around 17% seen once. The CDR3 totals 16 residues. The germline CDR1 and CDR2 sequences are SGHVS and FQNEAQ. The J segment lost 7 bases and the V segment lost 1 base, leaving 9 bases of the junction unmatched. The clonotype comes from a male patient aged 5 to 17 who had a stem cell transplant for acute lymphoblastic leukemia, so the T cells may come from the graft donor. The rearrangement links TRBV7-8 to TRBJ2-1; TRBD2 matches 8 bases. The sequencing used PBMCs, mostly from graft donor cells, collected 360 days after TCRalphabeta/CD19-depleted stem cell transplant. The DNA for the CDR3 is TGTGCCAGCAGCTTAGGAATCGGGAGGGCCAGGAATGAGCAGTTCTTC. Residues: CASSLGIGRARNEQFF.